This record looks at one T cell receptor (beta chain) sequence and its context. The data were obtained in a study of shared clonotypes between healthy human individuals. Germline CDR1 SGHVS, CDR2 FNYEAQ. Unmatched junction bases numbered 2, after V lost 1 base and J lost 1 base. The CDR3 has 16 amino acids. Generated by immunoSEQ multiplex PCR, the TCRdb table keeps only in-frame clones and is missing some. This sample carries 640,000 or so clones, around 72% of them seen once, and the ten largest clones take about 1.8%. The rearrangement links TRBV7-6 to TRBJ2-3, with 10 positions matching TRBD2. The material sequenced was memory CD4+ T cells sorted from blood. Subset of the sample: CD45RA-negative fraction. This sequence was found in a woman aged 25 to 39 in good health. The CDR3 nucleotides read TGTGCCAGCAGCTTAGTTGGGACTAGCGGCACAGATACGCAGTATTTT. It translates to CASSLVGTSGTDTQYF.